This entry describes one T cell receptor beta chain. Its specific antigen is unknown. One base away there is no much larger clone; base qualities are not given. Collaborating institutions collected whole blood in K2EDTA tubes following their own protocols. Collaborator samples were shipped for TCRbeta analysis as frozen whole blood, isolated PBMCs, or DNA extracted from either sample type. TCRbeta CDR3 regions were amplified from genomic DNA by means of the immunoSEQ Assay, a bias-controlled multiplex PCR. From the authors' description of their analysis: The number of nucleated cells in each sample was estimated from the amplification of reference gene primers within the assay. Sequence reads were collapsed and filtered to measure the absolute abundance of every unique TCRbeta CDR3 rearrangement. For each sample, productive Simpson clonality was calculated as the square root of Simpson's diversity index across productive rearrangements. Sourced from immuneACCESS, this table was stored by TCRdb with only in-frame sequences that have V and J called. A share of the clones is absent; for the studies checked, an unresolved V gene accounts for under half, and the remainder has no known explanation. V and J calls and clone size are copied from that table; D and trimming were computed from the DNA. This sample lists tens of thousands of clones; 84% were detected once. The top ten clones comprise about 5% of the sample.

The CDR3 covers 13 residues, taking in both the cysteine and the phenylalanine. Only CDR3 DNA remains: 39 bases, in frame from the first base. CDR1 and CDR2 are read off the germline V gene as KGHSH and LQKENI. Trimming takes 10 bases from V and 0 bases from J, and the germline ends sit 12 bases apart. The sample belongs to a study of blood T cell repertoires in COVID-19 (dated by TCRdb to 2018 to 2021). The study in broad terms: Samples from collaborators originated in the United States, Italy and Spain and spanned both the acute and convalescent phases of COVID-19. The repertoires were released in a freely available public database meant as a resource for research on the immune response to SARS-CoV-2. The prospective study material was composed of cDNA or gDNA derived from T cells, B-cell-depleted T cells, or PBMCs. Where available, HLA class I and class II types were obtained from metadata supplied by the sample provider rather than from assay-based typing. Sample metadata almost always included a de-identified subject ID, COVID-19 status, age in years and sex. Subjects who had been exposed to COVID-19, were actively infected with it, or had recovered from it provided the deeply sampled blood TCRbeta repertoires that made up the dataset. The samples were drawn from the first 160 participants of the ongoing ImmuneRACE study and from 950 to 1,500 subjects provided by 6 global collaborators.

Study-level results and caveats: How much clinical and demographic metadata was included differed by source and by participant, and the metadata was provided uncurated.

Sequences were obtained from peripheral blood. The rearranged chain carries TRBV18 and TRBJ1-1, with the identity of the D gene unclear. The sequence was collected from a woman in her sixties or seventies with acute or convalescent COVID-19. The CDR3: CANLESLNTEAFF. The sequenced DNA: TGTGCCAACCTCGAGAGCTTGAACACTGAAGCTTTCTTT.